The rows below give T cell receptor beta chains drawn from one sample of a study of regulatory T cells in long-lasting Graves disease. TCRdb called the multiplex PCR reads again in MiXCR, with one record for every CDR3 protein. The table has about 400,000 distinct CDR3 sequences, around 20% seen once; the top ten hold around 20%. The input for sequencing was peripheral blood mononuclear cells (PBMCs), taken when the disease was refractory, from a patient treated with antithyroid drugs. The receptors stem from a female donor with Graves disease. The conserved cysteine and the conserved F or W are not part of the CDR3 here. The order of the fields is J gene, V gene, CDR3 protein.

j_gene: TRBJ2-5; v_gene: TRBV11-2; CDR3aa: ASIGPMASGQETQY
j_gene: TRBJ2-4; v_gene: TRBV7-9; CDR3aa: ASRPGRFEDIQY
j_gene: TRBJ2-5; v_gene: TRBV11-2; CDR3aa: ASSLDYSKETQY
j_gene: TRBJ1-4; v_gene: TRBV5-5; CDR3aa: ASSLSGGADEKLF
j_gene: TRBJ1-5; v_gene: TRBV2; CDR3aa: ASSELSFNQPQH
j_gene: TRBJ2-6; v_gene: TRBV12-3/TRBV12-4; CDR3aa: ASSLVSGANVLT
j_gene: TRBJ1-5; v_gene: TRBV12-3/TRBV12-4; CDR3aa: ASSAGPGGQPQH
j_gene: TRBJ1-1; v_gene: TRBV27; CDR3aa: ASSFSQMNTEAF
j_gene: TRBJ1-5; v_gene: TRBV12-3/TRBV12-4; CDR3aa: ASNKEALSNQPQH
j_gene: TRBJ1-2; v_gene: TRBV7-2; CDR3aa: ASSMRGGRGSGYT
j_gene: TRBJ2-2; v_gene: TRBV2; CDR3aa: ASSDGLTGELF
j_gene: TRBJ2-7; v_gene: TRBV28; CDR3aa: ASSREGDYEQY
j_gene: TRBJ1-2; v_gene: TRBV7-8; CDR3aa: ASSLVAGGYGYT
j_gene: TRBJ2-1; v_gene: TRBV19; CDR3aa: ASSTFLIAGGPWNEQF
j_gene: TRBJ2-6; v_gene: TRBV7-2; CDR3aa: ASSPRLPGANVLT
j_gene: TRBJ2-5; v_gene: TRBV11-2; CDR3aa: ASSTNRVGETQY
j_gene: TRBJ2-7; v_gene: TRBV19; CDR3aa: ASSFRVPDEQY
j_gene: TRBJ1-2; v_gene: TRBV11-2; CDR3aa: ASSNPGTGGAFDYGYT
j_gene: TRBJ2-2; v_gene: TRBV6-1; CDR3aa: ASTHSGRAGELF
j_gene: TRBJ2-2; v_gene: TRBV6-1; CDR3aa: ASSLGGQGRSGELF
j_gene: TRBJ2-7; v_gene: TRBV25-1; CDR3aa: ASSGGGFHPYEQY
j_gene: TRBJ1-1; v_gene: TRBV6-5; CDR3aa: ASSYNSGLFTEAF
j_gene: TRBJ2-5; v_gene: TRBV10-1; CDR3aa: ASSRRQGARETQY
j_gene: TRBJ1-1; v_gene: TRBV12-3/TRBV12-4; CDR3aa: ASSLRDSTEAF